The present entry profiles one TCR beta chain with its context. Its cognate antigen is unknown. This record comes from a study of shared clonotypes between healthy human individuals. Deep level was the assay's run setting. Only in-frame clones appear in the TCRdb table, and some are missing; sequencing was by immunoSEQ multiplex PCR. The sample yields 2 million to 2.5 million clones, 92% seen once. Germline trimming cut 7 bases from V and 10 bases from J; bases unmatched to any gene: 17. In germline, CDR1 is MNHNY, CDR2 SVGAGI (reference sequence). The CDR3 totals 16 residues. Donors, healthy HIV-negative adults, lacked recent acute infections or vaccinations. The donors were all Caucasian adults (living in Nashville, Tennessee). Study-wide findings and caveats: All-four-donor shared clonotypes had higher generation probabilities than non-shared clonotypes did.

Sequencing used naive CD4+ T cells from PBMCs. Subset in this sample: CD45RA+ positively selected. The TCR was taken from a man aged 18-30 years in good health. Some clones in this sample may be carry-over from other donors' samples. The chain joins TRBV6-6 to TRBJ1-5, with 9 bases that match TRBD1. For the CDR3, the DNA is TGTGCCAGCACCAACGGGCCGGGACAGGGCGTCAGCCCCCAGCATTTT. It encodes CASTNGPGQGVSPQHF.